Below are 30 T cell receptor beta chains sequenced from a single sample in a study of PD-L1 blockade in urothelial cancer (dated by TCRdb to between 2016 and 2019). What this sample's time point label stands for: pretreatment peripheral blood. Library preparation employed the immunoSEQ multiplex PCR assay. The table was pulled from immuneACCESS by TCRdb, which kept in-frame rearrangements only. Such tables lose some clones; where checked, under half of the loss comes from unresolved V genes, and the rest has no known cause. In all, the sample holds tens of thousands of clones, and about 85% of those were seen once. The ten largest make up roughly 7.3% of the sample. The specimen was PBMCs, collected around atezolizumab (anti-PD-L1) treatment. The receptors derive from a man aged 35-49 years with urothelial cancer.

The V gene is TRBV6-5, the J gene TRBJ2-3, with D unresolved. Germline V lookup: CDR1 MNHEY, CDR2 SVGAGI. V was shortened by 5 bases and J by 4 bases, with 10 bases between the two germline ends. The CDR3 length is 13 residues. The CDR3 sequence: CASSRHRSDTQYF. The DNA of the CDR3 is TGTGCCAGCAGTAGACACAGATCAGATACGCAGTATTTT.

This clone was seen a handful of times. The CDR3 DNA sequence: TGTGCCAGCGGGCAGGTACGTAAGGAAGCTTTCTTT. It translates to CASGQVRKEAFF. The V gene is TRBV27, the J gene TRBJ1-1; no reliable D call. The CDR3 length is 12 residues. Trimming left V 8 bases short and J 8 bases short, with 15 bases between. Germline CDR1 and CDR2: MNHEY and SMNVEV (reference sequence).

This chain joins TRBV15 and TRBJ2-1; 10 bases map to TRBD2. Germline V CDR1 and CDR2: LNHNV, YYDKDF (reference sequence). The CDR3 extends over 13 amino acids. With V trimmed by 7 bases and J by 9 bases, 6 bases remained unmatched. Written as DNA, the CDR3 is TGTGCCACCACTAGCGGGAGTGTAGGTGAGCAGTTCTTC. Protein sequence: CATTSGSVGEQFF. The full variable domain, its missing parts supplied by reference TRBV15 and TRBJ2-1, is DAMVIQNPRYQVTQFGKPVTLSCSQTLNHNVMYWYQQKSSQAPKLLFHYYDKDFNNEADTPDNFQSRRPNTSFCFLDIRSPGLGDTAMYLCATTSGSVGEQFFGPGTRLTVL.

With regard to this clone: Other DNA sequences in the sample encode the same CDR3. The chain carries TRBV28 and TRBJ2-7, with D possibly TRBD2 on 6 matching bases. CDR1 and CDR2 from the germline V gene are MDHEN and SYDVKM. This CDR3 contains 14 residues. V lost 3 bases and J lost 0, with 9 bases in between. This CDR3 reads CASSFSGSSYEQYF. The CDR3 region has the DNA TGTGCCAGCAGTTTTAGCGGAAGCTCCTACGAGCAGTACTTC.

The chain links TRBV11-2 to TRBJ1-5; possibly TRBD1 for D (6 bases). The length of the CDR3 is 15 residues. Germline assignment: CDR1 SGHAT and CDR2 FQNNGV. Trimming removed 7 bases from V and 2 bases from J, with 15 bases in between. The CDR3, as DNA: TGTGCCAGCATCAACAGGGTAGGTGGCAATCAGCCCCAGCATTTT. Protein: CASINRVGGNQPQHF.

The CDR3 DNA reads as TGTGCCAGCAGCTCTCCGGGAGACACCGGGGAGCTGTTTTTT. Translating it yields CASSSPGDTGELFF. The J gene is TRBJ2-2, the V gene TRBV7-8; weak D call: TRBD2 (6 bases). This CDR3 is built from 14 residues. The ends were cut back, 4 bases at V and 3 bases at J, with 9 bases in the middle. Germline-derived CDR1 and CDR2 are SGHVS and FQNEAQ.

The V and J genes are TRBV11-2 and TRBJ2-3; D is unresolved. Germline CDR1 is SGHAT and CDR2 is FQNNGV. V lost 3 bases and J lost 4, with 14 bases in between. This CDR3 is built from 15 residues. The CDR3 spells CASSFKVLGPDTQYF. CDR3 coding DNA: TGTGCCAGCAGCTTTAAGGTCTTGGGCCCAGATACGCAGTATTTT.

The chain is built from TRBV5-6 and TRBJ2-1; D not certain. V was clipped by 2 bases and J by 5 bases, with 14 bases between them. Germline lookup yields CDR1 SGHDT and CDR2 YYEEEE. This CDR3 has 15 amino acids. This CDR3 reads CASSFAPPINNEQFF. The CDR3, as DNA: TGTGCCAGCAGCTTTGCGCCCCCCATCAACAATGAGCAGTTCTTC.

The CDR3 sequence is CASSLVNSGSNEQFF. The CDR3 bases are TGCGCCAGCAGCTTGGTTAATAGCGGGAGCAATGAGCAGTTCTTC. The chain uses TRBV5-1 and TRBJ2-1, with 9 bases lining up with TRBD2. Germline values: CDR1 SGHRS, CDR2 YFSETQ. This CDR3 contains 15 residues. V was pared by 0 bases and J by 6 bases, with 4 bases of the junction left unmatched.

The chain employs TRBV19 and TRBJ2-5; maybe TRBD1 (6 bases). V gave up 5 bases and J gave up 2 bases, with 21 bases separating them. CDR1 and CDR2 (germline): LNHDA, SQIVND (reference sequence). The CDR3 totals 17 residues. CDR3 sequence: CASSGGVWSGAQETQYF. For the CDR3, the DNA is TGTGCCAGTAGTGGGGGCGTATGGAGCGGAGCTCAAGAGACCCAGTACTTC.

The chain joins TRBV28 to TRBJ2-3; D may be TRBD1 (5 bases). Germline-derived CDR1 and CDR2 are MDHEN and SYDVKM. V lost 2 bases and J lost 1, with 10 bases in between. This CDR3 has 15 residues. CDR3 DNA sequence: TGTGCCAGCAGTTTAAGGGGTTACGGCACAGATACGCAGTATTTT. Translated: CASSLRGYGTDTQYF.

CDR3 amino acids: CAWTRTGELFF. CDR3 sequence (DNA): TGTGCCTGGACCCGGACCGGGGAGCTGTTTTTT. This rearrangement joins TRBV30 to TRBJ2-2, with D unclear. Germline assignment: CDR1 GTSNPN and CDR2 SVGIG (reference sequence). The V and J ends lost 4 bases and 5 bases respectively, with 5 bases between them. CDR3 length equals 11 residues. Using reference TRBV30 and TRBJ2-2 for the parts outside the CDR3, the full variable domain is SQTIHQWPATLVQPVGSPLSLECTVEGTSNPNLYWYRQAAGRGLQLLFYSVGIGQISSEVPQNLSASRPQDRQFILSSKKLLLSDSGFYLCAWTRTGELFFGEGSRLTVL.

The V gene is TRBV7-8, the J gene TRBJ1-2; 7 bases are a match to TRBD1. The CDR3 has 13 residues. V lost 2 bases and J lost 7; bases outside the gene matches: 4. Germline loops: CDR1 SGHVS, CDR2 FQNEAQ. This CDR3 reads CASSLRQGGGYTF. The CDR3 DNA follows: TGTGCCAGCAGCTTAAGACAGGGAGGTGGCTACACCTTC.

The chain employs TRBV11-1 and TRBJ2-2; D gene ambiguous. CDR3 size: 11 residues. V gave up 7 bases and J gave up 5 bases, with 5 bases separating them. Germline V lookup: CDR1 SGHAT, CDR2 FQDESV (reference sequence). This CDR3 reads CASTVTGELFF. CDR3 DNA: TGTGCCAGCACCGTAACCGGGGAGCTGTTTTTT.

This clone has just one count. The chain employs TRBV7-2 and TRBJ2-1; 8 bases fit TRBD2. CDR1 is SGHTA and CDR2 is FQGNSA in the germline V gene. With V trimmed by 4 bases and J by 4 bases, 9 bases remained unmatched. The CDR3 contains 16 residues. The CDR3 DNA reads TGTGCCAGCAGCTATAGCGGGACATCACGATACAATGAGCAGTTCTTC. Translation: CASSYSGTSRYNEQFF. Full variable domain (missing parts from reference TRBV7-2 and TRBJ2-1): GAGVSQSPSNKVTEKGKDVELRCDPISGHTALYWYRQSLGQGLEFLIYFQGNSAPDKSGLPSDRFSAERTGGSVSTLTIQRTQQEDSAVYLCASSYSGTSRYNEQFFGPGTRLTVL.

CDR3 DNA sequence: TGCGCCAGCAGTGGTACAGGGGGCAAGTCCTACAATGAGCAGTTCTTC. It encodes CASSGTGGKSYNEQFF. This chain links TRBV10-1 with TRBJ2-1, with 9 bases identical to TRBD1. The J segment lost 1 base and the V segment lost 4 bases, leaving 5 bases of the junction unmatched. This CDR3 is built from 16 residues. CDR1 and CDR2 (germline): WNHNN, SYGVQD (reference sequence).

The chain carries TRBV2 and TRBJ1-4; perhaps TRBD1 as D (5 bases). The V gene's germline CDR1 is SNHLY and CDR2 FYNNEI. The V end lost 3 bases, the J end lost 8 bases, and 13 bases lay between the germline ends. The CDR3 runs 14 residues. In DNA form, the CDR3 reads TGTGCCAGCAGTGATCCCCAGGGATGGGAAAAACTGTTTTTT. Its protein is CASSDPQGWEKLFF.

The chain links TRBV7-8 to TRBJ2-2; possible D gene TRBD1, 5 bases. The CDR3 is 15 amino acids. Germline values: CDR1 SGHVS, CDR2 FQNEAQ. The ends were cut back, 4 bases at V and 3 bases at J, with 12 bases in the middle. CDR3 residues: CASSSRLGDTGELFF. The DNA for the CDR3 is TGTGCCAGCAGCTCCCGGCTAGGGGACACCGGGGAGCTGTTTTTT. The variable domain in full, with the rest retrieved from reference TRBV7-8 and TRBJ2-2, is GAGVSQSPRYKVAKRGQDVALRCDPISGHVSLFWYQQALGQGPEFLTYFQNEAQLDKSGLPSDRFFAERPEGSVSTLKIQRTQQEDSAVYLCASSSRLGDTGELFFGEGSRLTVL.

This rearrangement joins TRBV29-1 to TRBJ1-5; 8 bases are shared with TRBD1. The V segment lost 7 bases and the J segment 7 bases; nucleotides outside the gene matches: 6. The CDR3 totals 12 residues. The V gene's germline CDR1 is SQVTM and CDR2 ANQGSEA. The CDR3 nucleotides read TGCAGCGCTGGACAGGGCTCGCAGCCCCAGCATTTT. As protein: CSAGQGSQPQHF.

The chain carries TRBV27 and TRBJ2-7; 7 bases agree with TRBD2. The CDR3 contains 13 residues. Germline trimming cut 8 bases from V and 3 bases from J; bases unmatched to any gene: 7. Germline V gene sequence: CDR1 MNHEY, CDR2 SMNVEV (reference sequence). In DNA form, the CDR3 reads TGTGCCAGCCAGCGGGACGGGGACTACGAGCAGTACTTC. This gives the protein CASQRDGDYEQYF.

This CDR3 reads CASSPLGQGSQPQHF. The DNA of the CDR3 is TGTGCCAGCAGCCCCCTGGGACAGGGAAGCCAGCCCCAGCATTTT. The chain has TRBV28 and TRBJ1-5; 9 bases agree with TRBD1. V shed 6 bases and J 7 bases; nucleotides not matched to a gene: 10. Germline lookup yields CDR1 MDHEN and CDR2 SYDVKM. The CDR3 has 15 amino acids.

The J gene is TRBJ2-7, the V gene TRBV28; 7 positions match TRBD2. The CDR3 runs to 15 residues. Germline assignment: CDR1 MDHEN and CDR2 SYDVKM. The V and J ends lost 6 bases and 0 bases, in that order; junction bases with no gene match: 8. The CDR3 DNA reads TGTGCCAGCAGATCTAGCGGACCGAGCTCCTACGAGCAGTACTTC. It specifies CASRSSGPSSYEQYF. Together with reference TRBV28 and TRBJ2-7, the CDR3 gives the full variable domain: DVKVTQSSRYLVKRTGEKVFLECVQDMDHENMFWYRQDPGLGLRLIYFSYDVKMKEKGDIPEGYSVSREKKERFSLILESASTNQTSMYLCASRSSGPSSYEQYFGPGTRLTVT.

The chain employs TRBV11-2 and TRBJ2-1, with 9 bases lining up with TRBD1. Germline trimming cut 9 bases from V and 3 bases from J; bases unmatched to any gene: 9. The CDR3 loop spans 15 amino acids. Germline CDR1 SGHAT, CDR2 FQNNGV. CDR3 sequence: CASATGTGIYNEQFF. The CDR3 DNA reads TGTGCCAGTGCGACCGGGACAGGGATCTACAATGAGCAGTTCTTC. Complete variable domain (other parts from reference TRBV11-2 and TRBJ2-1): EAGVAQSPRYKIIEKRQSVAFWCNPISGHATLYWYQQILGQGPKLLIQFQNNGVVDDSQLPKDRFSAERLKGVDSTLKIQPAKLEDSAVYLCASATGTGIYNEQFFGPGTRLTVL.

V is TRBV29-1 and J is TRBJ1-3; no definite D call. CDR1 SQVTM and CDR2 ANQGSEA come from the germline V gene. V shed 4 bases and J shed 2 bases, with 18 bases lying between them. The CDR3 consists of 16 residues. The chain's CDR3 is CSVVVLAETTGNTIYF. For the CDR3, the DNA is TGCAGCGTTGTAGTTCTCGCGGAGACTACTGGAAACACCATATATTTT.

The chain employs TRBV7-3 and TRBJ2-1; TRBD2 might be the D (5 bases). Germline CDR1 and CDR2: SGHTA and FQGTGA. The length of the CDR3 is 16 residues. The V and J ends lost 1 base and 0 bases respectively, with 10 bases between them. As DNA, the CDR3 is TGTGCCAGCAGCTTAAGAGGCACTAGCTCCTACAATGAGCAGTTCTTC. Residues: CASSLRGTSSYNEQFF.

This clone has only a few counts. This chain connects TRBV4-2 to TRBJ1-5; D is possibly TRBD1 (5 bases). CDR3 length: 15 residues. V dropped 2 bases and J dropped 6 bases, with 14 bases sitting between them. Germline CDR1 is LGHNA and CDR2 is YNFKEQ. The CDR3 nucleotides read TGTGCCAGCAGCCAATCGTCGTCAGGGCCTCAGCCCCAGCATTTT. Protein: CASSQSSSGPQPQHF.

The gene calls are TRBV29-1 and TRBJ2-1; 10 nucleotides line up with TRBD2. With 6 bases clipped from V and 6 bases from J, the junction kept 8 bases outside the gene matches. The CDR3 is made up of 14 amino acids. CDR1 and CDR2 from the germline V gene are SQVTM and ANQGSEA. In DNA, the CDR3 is TGCAGCGTAGCCGGGACTAGCGCTTTCAATGAGCAGTTCTTC. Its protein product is CSVAGTSAFNEQFF.

CDR3 nucleotide sequence: TGTGCCAGCAGCTTAGGTGCCGCGGGAGGGGCCACCGGGGAGCTGTTTTTT. This sequence encodes CASSLGAAGGATGELFF. The V and J genes are TRBV7-2 and TRBJ2-2; 9 bases map to TRBD2. The CDR3 loop spans 17 amino acids. V trimming: 1 base; J trimming: 4 bases; junction bases outside the gene matches: 7. Germline values: CDR1 SGHTA, CDR2 FQGNSA.

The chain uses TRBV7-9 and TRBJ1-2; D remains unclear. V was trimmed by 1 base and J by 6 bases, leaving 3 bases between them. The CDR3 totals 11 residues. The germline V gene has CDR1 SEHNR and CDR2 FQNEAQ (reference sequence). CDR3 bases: TGTGCCAGCAGCTTAGGAGATGGCTACACCTTC. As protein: CASSLGDGYTF.

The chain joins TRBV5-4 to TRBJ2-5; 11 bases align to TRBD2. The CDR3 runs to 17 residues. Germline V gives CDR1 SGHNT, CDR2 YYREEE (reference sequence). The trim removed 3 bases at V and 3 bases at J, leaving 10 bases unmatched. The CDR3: CASSSGTSGAREETQYF. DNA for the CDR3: TGTGCCAGCAGCTCAGGGACTAGCGGAGCGCGCGAAGAGACCCAGTACTTC.